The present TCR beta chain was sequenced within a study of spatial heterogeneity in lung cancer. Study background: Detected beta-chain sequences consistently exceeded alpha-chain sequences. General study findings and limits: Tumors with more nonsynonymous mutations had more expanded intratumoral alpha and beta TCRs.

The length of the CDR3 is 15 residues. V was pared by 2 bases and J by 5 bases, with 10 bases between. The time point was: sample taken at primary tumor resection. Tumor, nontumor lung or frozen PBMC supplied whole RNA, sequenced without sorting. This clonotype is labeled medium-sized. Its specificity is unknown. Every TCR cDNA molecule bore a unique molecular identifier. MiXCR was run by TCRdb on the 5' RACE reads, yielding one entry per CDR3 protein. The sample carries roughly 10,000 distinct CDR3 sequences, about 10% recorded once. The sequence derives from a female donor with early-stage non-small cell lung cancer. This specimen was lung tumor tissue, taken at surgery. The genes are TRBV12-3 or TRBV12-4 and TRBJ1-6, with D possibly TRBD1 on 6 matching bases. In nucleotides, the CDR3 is TGTGCCAGCAGTTTAAGTAGGGGGAATAATTCACCCCTCCACTTT. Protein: CASSLSRGNNSPLHF.